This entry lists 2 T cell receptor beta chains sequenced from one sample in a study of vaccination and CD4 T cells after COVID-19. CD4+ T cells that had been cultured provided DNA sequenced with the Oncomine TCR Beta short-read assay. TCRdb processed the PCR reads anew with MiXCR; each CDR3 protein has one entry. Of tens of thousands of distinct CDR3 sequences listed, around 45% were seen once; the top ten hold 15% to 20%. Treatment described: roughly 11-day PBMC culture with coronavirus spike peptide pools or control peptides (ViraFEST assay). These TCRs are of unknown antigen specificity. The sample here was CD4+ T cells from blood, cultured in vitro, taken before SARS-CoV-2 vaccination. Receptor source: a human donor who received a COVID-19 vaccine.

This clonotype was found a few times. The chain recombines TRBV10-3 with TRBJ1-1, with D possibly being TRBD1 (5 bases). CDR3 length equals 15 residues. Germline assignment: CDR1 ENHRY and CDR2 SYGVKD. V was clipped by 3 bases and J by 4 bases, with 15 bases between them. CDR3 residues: CAISDRGAGITEAFF. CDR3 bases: TGTGCCATCAGTGATAGAGGGGCAGGGATCACTGAAGCTTTCTTT.

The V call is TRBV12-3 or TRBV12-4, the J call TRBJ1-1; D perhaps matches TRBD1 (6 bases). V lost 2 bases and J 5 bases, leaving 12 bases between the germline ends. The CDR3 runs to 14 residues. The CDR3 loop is CASSLIERGTEAFF. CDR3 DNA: TGTGCCAGCAGTTTAATAGAAAGGGGGACTGAAGCTTTCTTT.